These 25 T cell receptor beta chains came from one sample sequenced in a study of beta chain features in type 1 diabetes. Findings and caveats of the study: TCRB CDR3 length was moderately but significantly reduced in all four CD4+ subsets of Type 1 diabetes patients.

These receptors lack a known antigen. Expressed TCRB transcripts got sequenced, as all isolated RNA was reverse transcribed. Sequenced by immunoSEQ multiplex PCR; TCRdb stores in-frame clones only, minus some. Here the sample spans approximately 360,000 clones, roughly an eighth being singletons. Sequences were obtained from naive CD4+ T cells from blood. All receptors derive from a woman younger than 35 with type 1 diabetes.

Only a few counts were recorded for this clone. The chain joins TRBV28 to TRBJ1-2; unclear D gene. V gave up 6 bases and J gave up 7 bases, with 15 bases separating them. Germline-derived CDR1 and CDR2 are MDHEN and SYDVKM. The CDR3 runs to 13 residues. As DNA, the CDR3 is TGTGCCAGCAGAATCCGGGATCCGAGTGGCTACACCTTC. It is translated as CASRIRDPSGYTF.

The chain couples TRBV11-2 to TRBJ2-5, with D unresolved. V was clipped by 2 bases and J by 5 bases, with 9 bases between them. CDR1 is SGHAT, CDR2 FQNNGV, per germline. The length of the CDR3 is 13 residues. DNA of the CDR3: TGTGCCAGCAGCTTACAGGTCCGGGAGACCCAGTACTTC. Translation: CASSLQVRETQYF.

The chain is built from TRBV2 and TRBJ2-3; TRBD2 is a possible D gene (5 bases). Germline lookup yields CDR1 SNHLY and CDR2 FYNNEI. Trimming removed 0 bases from V and 5 bases from J, with 9 bases in between. This CDR3 spans 14 amino acids. CDR3 in DNA: TGTGCCAGCAGTGAAGCGCAAGGAGGAGATACGCAGTATTTT. It codes for CASSEAQGGDTQYF. Drawing the rest from reference TRBV2 and TRBJ2-3, the complete variable domain is EPEVTQTPSHQVTQMGQEVILRCVPISNHLYFYWYRQILGQKVEFLVSFYNNEISEKSEIFDDQFSVERPDGSNFTLKIRSTKLEDSAMYFCASSEAQGGDTQYFGPGTRLTVL.

This chain connects TRBV2 to TRBJ2-2, with 13 bases fitting TRBD2. CDR3 size: 13 residues. V lost 10 bases, J lost 6 bases, and 2 bases stayed unmatched. CDR1 is SNHLY and CDR2 is FYNNEI in the germline V gene. DNA of the CDR3: TGTGCCACGGGACTAGCGGGATCCGGGGAGCTGTTTTTT. This gives the protein CATGLAGSGELFF.

This clone was picked up a small number of times. This chain connects TRBV28 to TRBJ1-1; 9 bases fit TRBD1. The V gene end was trimmed by 9 bases and the J gene end by 5 bases; junction bases not matched to a gene: 7. Germline-derived CDR1 and CDR2 are MDHEN and SYDVKM. The CDR3 loop spans 13 amino acids. For the CDR3, the DNA is TGTGCCAGTGGGGGACAGGGAGGAACTGAAGCTTTCTTT. Its protein product is CASGGQGGTEAFF.

The gene calls are TRBV7-2 and TRBJ1-2, with 11 nucleotides matching TRBD1. The V gene's germline CDR1 is SGHTA and CDR2 FQGNSA. The V segment lost 4 bases and the J segment 4 bases; nucleotides outside the gene matches: 14. This CDR3 contains 18 residues. The CDR3 sequence: CASSSSGGTGGIGYGYTF. The CDR3 DNA follows: TGTGCCAGCAGCTCATCTGGGGGGACAGGGGGAATTGGCTATGGCTACACCTTC.

There are a few counts of this clone. The CDR3 coding sequence is TGTGCCAGCAACAACGGGGAGACCCAGTACTTC. Protein: CASNNGETQYF. The V call is TRBV5-4, the J call TRBJ2-5; D unresolved. The CDR3 has 11 residues. Germline V lookup: CDR1 SGHNT, CDR2 YYREEE (reference sequence). V was clipped by 6 bases and J by 5 bases, with 8 bases between them.

This clone was counted between two and nine times. V and J are TRBV7-7 and TRBJ2-3; 8 bases agree with TRBD2. The CDR3 loop spans 15 amino acids. Germline CDR1 and CDR2: SSHAT and FNYEAQ (reference sequence). After removal of 3 bases from V and 5 bases from J, the junction contained 7 bases not matched to a gene. The CDR3 bases are TGTGCCAGCAGCTTGGGCGGGGGGCGTGGAGATACGCAGTATTTT. Translating it yields CASSLGGGRGDTQYF. The full variable domain, completed using reference TRBV7-7 and TRBJ2-3, is GAGVSQSPRYKVTKRGQDVTLRCDPISSHATLYWYQQALGQGPEFLTYFNYEAQPDKSGLPSDRFSAERPEGSISTLTIQRTEQRDSAMYRCASSLGGGRGDTQYFGPGTRLTVL.

This clone occurred a few times. The V and J genes are TRBV23-1 and TRBJ2-5, with 7 bases that match TRBD1. TRBV23-1 counts as an open reading frame of uncertain function. The CDR3 extends over 16 amino acids. After removal of 0 bases from V and 5 bases from J, the junction contained 9 bases not matched to a gene. The CDR3 region is CASSQSSTGVGETQYF. The CDR3 DNA sequence: TGCGCCAGCAGTCAATCAAGCACAGGGGTAGGGGAGACCCAGTACTTC.

The chain employs TRBV19 and TRBJ1-2; D gene ambiguous. CDR1 and CDR2 (germline): LNHDA, SQIVND (reference sequence). This CDR3 is built from 11 residues. V shed 8 bases and J shed 1 base, with 5 bases lying between them. The CDR3 DNA sequence: TGTGCCAGTGCGAGTAACTATGGCTACACCTTC. It encodes CASASNYGYTF.

The V call is TRBV11-2, the J call TRBJ1-2, with no clear D. V gave up 6 bases and J gave up 4 bases, with 15 bases separating them. This CDR3 has 14 amino acids. The germline gives CDR1 SGHAT, CDR2 FQNNGV. The CDR3: CASSPTTAGYGYTF. The CDR3 nucleotides are TGTGCCAGCAGTCCTACGACGGCGGGCTATGGCTACACCTTC.

This clone turned up a few times. The rearrangement uses TRBV11-2 and TRBJ2-2; 7 bases map to TRBD1. The CDR3 is 14 amino acids. J gave up 6 bases and V 6 bases, and 7 bases lay outside the gene matches. The germline V gene has CDR1 SGHAT and CDR2 FQNNGV. The CDR3 DNA follows: TGTGCCAGCAGGCCGATTACAGGGGCCGGGGAGCTGTTTTTT. It yields the protein CASRPITGAGELFF.

CDR3 coding DNA: TGTGCCAGCAGTGAAAGGGGTGAGCAGTTCTTC. Translated: CASSERGEQFF. The rearrangement links TRBV25-1 to TRBJ2-1, with D possibly matching TRBD1 (5 bases). This CDR3 spans 11 amino acids. Germline-derived CDR1 and CDR2 are MGHDK and SYGVNS. V lost 2 bases and J 9 bases, leaving 5 bases between the germline ends.

This clone came up a few times. The rearrangement joins TRBV10-3 to TRBJ2-3; 7 positions agree with TRBD2. Looked up from germline, CDR1 is ENHRY and CDR2 is SYGVKD. The CDR3 length is 16 residues. J lost 4 bases, V lost 0 bases, and 7 bases had no gene match. Written as DNA, the CDR3 is TGTGCCATCAGTGAGTCGTCGGTAGCGGGCCCAGATACGCAGTATTTT. This gives the protein CAISESSVAGPDTQYF.

In its sample, this clone was seen a few times. The chain has TRBV7-9 and TRBJ2-1; 7 bases are shared with TRBD1. This CDR3 is built from 13 residues. The germline CDR1 and CDR2 sequences are SEHNR and FQNEAQ (reference sequence). Germline trimming cut 2 bases from V and 7 bases from J; bases unmatched to any gene: 2. The CDR3 nucleotides are TGTGCCAGCAGCTTACAGGGGGTAAATGAGCAGTTCTTC. It translates to CASSLQGVNEQFF.

This clone was counted between two and nine times. V gene TRBV4-3 combines with J gene TRBJ2-3; 9 nucleotides match TRBD2. Per germline, CDR1 LGHNA and CDR2 YSLEER. J lost 3 bases, V lost 0 bases, and 7 bases had no gene match. CDR3 length equals 17 residues. The CDR3 spells CASSQDSAGGPTDTQYF. The DNA for the CDR3 is TGCGCCAGCAGCCAAGACAGCGCGGGAGGGCCGACAGATACGCAGTATTTT.

This clone came up a few times. The rearrangement joins TRBV29-1 to TRBJ2-7, with 11 bases lining up with TRBD1. Germline-derived CDR1 and CDR2 are SQVTM and ANQGSEA. V dropped 4 bases and J dropped 2; count of bases not matched to a gene: 4. This CDR3 has 14 amino acids. The CDR3 coding sequence is TGCAGCGTTGCAAGGACAGGGGGCGCCTACGAGCAGTACTTC. Translating it yields CSVARTGGAYEQYF.

V usage is TRBV5-1 and J usage is TRBJ2-7; TRBD2 matches at 10 bases. V gave up 3 bases and J gave up 2 bases; unmatched junction bases: 5. CDR3 length: 15 amino acids. The germline V gene has CDR1 SGHRS and CDR2 YFSETQ. The CDR3 bases are TGCGCCAGCAGCTCACGGGGACTAGCGACCTACGAGCAGTACTTC. It yields the protein CASSSRGLATYEQYF.

This clone was seen a few times. Here the CDR3 DNA reads TGTGCCAGCAGCCTGATTCGGCGGGCTCCCTACGAGCAGTACTTC. Translating it yields CASSLIRRAPYEQYF. The rearrangement joins TRBV28 to TRBJ2-7; tentative D call: TRBD2 (5 bases). The germline V gene encodes CDR1 MDHEN and CDR2 SYDVKM. The CDR3 is 15 residues long. V lost 6 bases and J lost 2, with 17 bases in between.

This clone was seen more than once but under ten times. This sequence joins TRBV5-8 and TRBJ1-1; no clear D gene. CDR3 length: 15 residues. CDR1 and CDR2 (germline): SGHTS, YDEGEE. Trimming cost V 4 bases and J 3 bases, with 16 bases left between them. CDR3 bases: TGTGCCAGCAGCCCGACCGGGAGCGACCACACTGAAGCTTTCTTT. It specifies CASSPTGSDHTEAFF.

CDR3 region: CASSEFLSGNQPQHF. The CDR3, as DNA: TGTGCCAGCAGTGAATTCCTTTCGGGGAATCAGCCCCAGCATTTT. The V and J genes are TRBV6-1 and TRBJ1-5, with D unclear. Trimming removed 2 bases from V and 4 bases from J, with 12 bases in between. The CDR3 is made up of 15 amino acids. In germline, CDR1 is MNHNS, CDR2 SASEGT.

The chain has TRBV4-1 and TRBJ1-5, with D unclear. This CDR3 is built from 12 residues. Germline loops: CDR1 MGHRA, CDR2 YSYEKL. Trimming cost V 1 base and J 7 bases, with 5 bases left between them. CDR3 amino acids: CASSQGQQPQHF. The CDR3 bases are TGCGCCAGCAGCCAAGGACAACAGCCCCAGCATTTT.

This clone has just a few counts. This sequence joins TRBV18 and TRBJ2-5; 8 bases match TRBD1. The ends lost 3 bases at V and 4 bases at J; junction bases unmatched: 4. The CDR3 is made up of 14 amino acids. Germline-derived CDR1 and CDR2 are KGHSH and LQKENI. The CDR3 nucleotides are TGTGCCAGCTCACCTCCAGGGGGCTTAGAGACCCAGTACTTC. Residues: CASSPPGGLETQYF.

This rearrangement joins TRBV7-9 to TRBJ1-2; 10 bases are a match to TRBD1. The germline gives CDR1 SEHNR, CDR2 FQNEAQ (reference sequence). This CDR3 contains 17 residues. V trimming: 4 bases; J trimming: 0 bases; junction bases outside the gene matches: 8. The CDR3 loop is CASSYPPGQGANYGYTF. CDR3 in DNA: TGTGCCAGCAGCTATCCCCCAGGACAGGGGGCTAACTATGGCTACACCTTC.

In its sample, this clone was seen a few times. The chain is built from TRBV27 and TRBJ2-7; TRBD1 might be the D (6 bases). The germline gives CDR1 MNHEY, CDR2 SMNVEV (reference sequence). The CDR3 has 15 amino acids. Trimming stripped 5 bases from V and 5 bases from J, with 19 bases between. CDR3 sequence reads: CASSPTTGYIHEQYF. CDR3 DNA sequence: TGTGCCAGCAGTCCAACCACAGGGTACATCCACGAGCAGTACTTC.